Listed here are 27 T cell receptor beta chains from one sample, sequenced in a study of cytomegalovirus exposure and HLA in healthy donors. PCR was performed using 60 Vbeta and 13 Jbeta primers. The table came from immunoSEQ multiplex PCR; TCRdb's copy has only in-frame clones and leaves some out. The sample has fewer than 85,000 clones; around 66% are singletons. Sequencing input: PBMCs. These receptors came from a man between 60 and 70 years old in good health and CMV-seropositive.

V usage is TRBV19 and J usage is TRBJ1-2; the D is unclear. The CDR3 spans 17 residues. CDR1 is LNHDA, CDR2 SQIVND, per germline (reference sequence). V lost 0 bases and J lost 0, with 14 bases in between. This chain's CDR3 is CASSIEPSGAANYGYTF. CDR3 bases: TGTGCCAGTAGTATAGAACCATCTGGAGCGGCTAACTATGGCTACACCTTC.

A single count supports this clone. This sequence joins TRBV7-8 and TRBJ1-4; TRBD1 might be the D (6 bases). Germline V gives CDR1 SGHVS, CDR2 FQNEAQ. This CDR3 spans 14 amino acids. Trimming pared 5 bases from V and 7 bases from J, leaving 14 bases between. This chain's CDR3 is CASSNAGAGEKLFF. CDR3 coding DNA: TGTGCCAGCAGCAATGCGGGGGCGGGTGAAAAACTGTTTTTT.

This clone occurred a few times. The chain combines TRBV27 with TRBJ2-2, with TRBD2 matching over 13 bases. V lost 4 bases to trimming and J lost 3 bases; unmatched junction nucleotides: 2. This CDR3 region has 16 residues. Germline lookup yields CDR1 MNHEY and CDR2 SMNVEV (reference sequence). The DNA of the CDR3 is TGTGCCAGCAGTTCGGGACTAGCGGGATACACCGGGGAGCTGTTTTTT. Translation gives CASSSGLAGYTGELFF.

This sequence joins TRBV19 and TRBJ1-4, with D tentatively TRBD1 (5 bases). The CDR3 has 14 residues. Trimming pared 6 bases from V and 0 bases from J, leaving 8 bases between. Germline V gene sequence: CDR1 LNHDA, CDR2 SQIVND (reference sequence). In nucleotides, the CDR3 is TGTGCCAGTAGATCGGGGGCAACTAATGAAAAACTGTTTTTT. Translated, it gives CASRSGATNEKLFF.

This clone came up a few times. The chain employs TRBV2 and TRBJ1-6; D is uncertain. CDR1 is SNHLY, CDR2 FYNNEI, per germline. Between the trimmed V and J ends, which lost 7 bases and 1 base, there was a span of 5 bases. This CDR3 has 13 residues. CDR3 amino acids: CASTSSYNSPLHF. CDR3 nucleotides: TGTGCCAGCACTAGTTCCTATAATTCACCCCTCCACTTT.

The chain couples TRBV6-5 to TRBJ2-1; 12 bases fit TRBD2. CDR1 MNHEY and CDR2 SVGAGI come from the germline V gene. V was pared by 4 bases and J by 11 bases, with 6 bases of the junction left unmatched. This CDR3 contains 14 residues. The CDR3 nucleotides read TGTGCCAGCAGTTTGGGGCTAGCGGGAGGGAAGCAGTTCTTC. This sequence encodes CASSLGLAGGKQFF.

The V call is TRBV28, the J call TRBJ2-7, with D perhaps TRBD2 (7 bases). The V end lost 11 bases, the J end lost 4 bases, and 24 bases lay between the germline ends. The CDR3 is 15 residues long. Germline loops: CDR1 MDHEN, CDR2 SYDVKM. The DNA of the CDR3 is TGTGCCTGCCGGGGGGCGGGGATCCTAAGGTACGAGCAGTACTTC. Amino acid sequence: CACRGAGILRYEQYF.

The rearrangement uses TRBV5-1 and TRBJ2-1, with 9 bases identical to TRBD1. The CDR3 extends over 15 amino acids. Germline V gene lookup returns CDR1 SGHRS and CDR2 YFSETQ. The V and J ends lost 2 bases and 5 bases, in that order; junction bases with no gene match: 5. The CDR3 DNA sequence: TGCGCCAGCAGCTTTTGGGACAGGGTAAACAATGAGCAGTTCTTC. Its protein is CASSFWDRVNNEQFF. Together with reference TRBV5-1 and TRBJ2-1, the CDR3 gives the full variable domain: KAGVTQTPRYLIKTRGQQVTLSCSPISGHRSVSWYQQTPGQGLQFLFEYFSETQRNKGNFPGRFSGRQFSNSRSEMNVSTLELGDSALYLCASSFWDRVNNEQFFGPGTRLTVL.

This clone was seen a handful of times. The chain joins TRBV18 to TRBJ2-7; 7 bases fit TRBD1. V dropped 2 bases and J dropped 2; count of bases not matched to a gene: 6. CDR3 length: 15 residues. Germline V gives CDR1 KGHSH, CDR2 LQKENI. The CDR3 DNA reads TGTGCCAGCTCACCATCACAGGGGATCACCTACGAGCAGTACTTC. Translating it yields CASSPSQGITYEQYF. Supplemented by reference TRBV18 and TRBJ2-7, the full variable domain reads NAGVMQNPRHLVRRRGQEARLRCSPMKGHSHVYWYRQLPEEGLKFMVYLQKENIIDESGMPKERFSAEFPKEGPSILRIQQVVRGDSAAYFCASSPSQGITYEQYFGPGTRLTVT.

This clone was recorded a few times. The V gene is TRBV9, the J gene TRBJ2-5, with 7 nucleotides matching TRBD1. This CDR3 comprises 15 residues. V trimming: 3 bases; J trimming: 4 bases; junction bases outside the gene matches: 9. Looked up from germline, CDR1 is SGDLS and CDR2 is YYNGEE. The CDR3 region is CASSGSGTAGETQYF. CDR3 bases: TGTGCCAGCAGCGGATCCGGGACAGCAGGAGAGACCCAGTACTTC.

V usage is TRBV6-6 and J usage is TRBJ1-2; 8 bases align to TRBD1. V lost 5 bases to trimming and J lost 6 bases; unmatched junction nucleotides: 2. The CDR3 has 12 amino acids. Germline V CDR1 and CDR2: MNHNY, SVGAGI (reference sequence). The CDR3 sequence is CASSPTGDGYTF. The CDR3, as DNA: TGTGCCAGCAGTCCGACAGGGGATGGCTACACCTTC.

The chain uses TRBV10-3 and TRBJ1-2; no definite D call. V dropped 7 bases and J dropped 7 bases, with 16 bases sitting between them. This CDR3 comprises 13 residues. Germline CDR1 and CDR2: ENHRY and SYGVKD. CDR3 bases: TGTGCCATCATGGCCCGGTCCGGCGGTGGCTACACCTTC. This codes for CAIMARSGGGYTF.

This clone was counted between two and nine times. This chain links TRBV19 with TRBJ2-2; D is possibly TRBD1 (5 bases). The CDR3 extends over 14 amino acids. V was trimmed by 5 bases and J by 4 bases, leaving 11 bases between them. Germline lookup yields CDR1 LNHDA and CDR2 SQIVND (reference sequence). The CDR3 DNA is TGTGCCAGTAGTGAAGGGGCCAGCACCGGGGAGCTGTTTTTT. Protein: CASSEGASTGELFF.

V usage is TRBV9 and J usage is TRBJ2-2; 9 bases align to TRBD2. V gave up 5 bases and J gave up 0 bases; unmatched junction bases: 5. Germline CDR1 and CDR2: SGDLS and YYNGEE. The CDR3 loop spans 16 amino acids. DNA for the CDR3: TGTGCCAGCAGAAGCGGGGGGCCATCGAACACCGGGGAGCTGTTTTTT. This encodes CASRSGGPSNTGELFF.

The chain is built from TRBV30 and TRBJ2-1, with 8 positions matching TRBD2. CDR1 GTSNPN and CDR2 SVGIG come from the germline V gene (reference sequence). This CDR3 has 14 residues. V was clipped by 5 bases and J by 4 bases; unmatched bases: 7. The CDR3 DNA follows: TGTGCCTGGGGGCGGGGGGCTGGTTACAATGAGCAGTTCTTC. Encoded protein: CAWGRGAGYNEQFF.

This chain connects TRBV5-8 to TRBJ2-7; D possibly corresponds to TRBD2 (6 bases). Germline loops: CDR1 SGHTS, CDR2 YDEGEE. CDR3 length: 16 amino acids. V was cut by 5 bases and J by 2 bases, with 20 bases left in between. DNA for the CDR3: TGTGCCAGCAGACTCCCAAGGACTATGACAGCCTACGAGCAGTACTTC. Protein: CASRLPRTMTAYEQYF.

J is TRBJ2-1 and V is TRBV2; 8 bases fit TRBD2. The germline CDR1 and CDR2 sequences are SNHLY and FYNNEI. The J segment lost 6 bases and the V segment lost 7 bases, leaving 11 bases of the junction unmatched. This CDR3 region has 15 residues. The CDR3 nucleotides read TGTGCCAGCACCTCGGGGGGGCTAGCGCGCAATGAGCAGTTCTTC. Translated, it gives CASTSGGLARNEQFF.

Only one count was recorded for this clone. The chain links TRBV2 to TRBJ2-7, with TRBD2 matching 10 bases. Trimming removed 9 bases from V and 0 bases from J; junction bases left unmatched: 2. CDR1 and CDR2 from the germline V gene are SNHLY and FYNNEI. The CDR3 covers 13 residues. CDR3 sequence reads: CASGLADSYEQYF. The CDR3 bases are TGTGCCAGTGGACTAGCGGACTCCTACGAGCAGTACTTC.

This clone turned up a few times. The chain has TRBV7-3 and TRBJ1-6, with a weak D call TRBD1 (6 bases). The CDR3 loop spans 13 amino acids. From germline, CDR1 is SGHTA and CDR2 FQGTGA. The V end was cut by 2 bases, the J end by 7 bases, with 6 bases between. Written as DNA, the CDR3 is TGTGCCAGCAGCTTACAGGGGAATTCACCCCTCCACTTT. The encoded protein is CASSLQGNSPLHF.

V gene TRBV9 combines with J gene TRBJ2-1; 8 nucleotides agree with TRBD2. J gave up 10 bases and V 0 bases, and 6 bases lay outside the gene matches. Germline V gene sequence: CDR1 SGDLS, CDR2 YYNGEE. This CDR3 comprises 14 residues. As DNA, the CDR3 is TGTGCCAGCAGCGTAGCAGCGGGAGTCGGCGAGCAGTTCTTC. It specifies CASSVAAGVGEQFF.

This chain connects TRBV7-9 to TRBJ2-1; maybe TRBD1 (6 bases). The V end was cut by 1 base, the J end by 8 bases, with 21 bases between. The CDR3 runs to 17 residues. Germline assignment: CDR1 SEHNR and CDR2 FQNEAQ (reference sequence). The DNA of the CDR3 is TGTGCCAGCAGCTTAGGCGTCCGGGACAAACAACACGATGAGCAGTTCTTC. The encoded protein is CASSLGVRDKQHDEQFF.

The rearrangement uses TRBV5-6 and TRBJ1-6; D is perhaps TRBD1 (5 bases). This CDR3 has 16 amino acids. From germline, CDR1 is SGHDT and CDR2 YYEEEE. V was pared by 4 bases and J by 0 bases, with 11 bases between. The CDR3 protein is CASSPGMSSYNSPLHF. The DNA for the CDR3 is TGTGCCAGCAGCCCAGGGATGAGCTCCTATAATTCACCCCTCCACTTT.

This clone has more than one count but fewer than ten. The chain recombines TRBV18 with TRBJ2-7; D is possibly TRBD1 (6 bases). V lost 4 bases, J lost 11 bases, and 12 bases lay in between. The CDR3 length is 11 residues. The germline CDR1 and CDR2 sequences are KGHSH and LQKENI. The CDR3 nucleotides read TGTGCCAGCTCACGTGGGGGCGAAAAGTACTTC. This encodes CASSRGGEKYF.

The chain is built from TRBV28 and TRBJ2-4, with TRBD1 matching 7 bases. Per germline, CDR1 MDHEN and CDR2 SYDVKM. The trim removed 3 bases at V and 7 bases at J, leaving 3 bases unmatched. This CDR3 is 13 amino acids long. DNA for the CDR3: TGTGCCAGCAGTTTGGCGACAGGGAACATTCAGTACTTC. It yields the protein CASSLATGNIQYF.

The chain uses TRBV30 and TRBJ1-1, with 8 bases that match TRBD1. In germline, CDR1 is GTSNPN, CDR2 SVGIG (reference sequence). CDR3 length equals 14 residues. V shed 1 base, J shed 2 bases, and the junction held 3 bases outside the gene matches. The CDR3 spells CAWSGDRGNTEAFF. CDR3 DNA sequence: TGTGCCTGGAGTGGTGACAGGGGAAACACTGAAGCTTTCTTT.

The chain links TRBV6-4 to TRBJ2-5; no definite D call. V lost 3 bases and J 4 bases, leaving 9 bases between the germline ends. The CDR3 contains 13 residues. Germline values: CDR1 MRHNA, CDR2 SNTAGT. The CDR3 is CASSEVSGETQYF. The CDR3 DNA reads TGTGCCAGCAGTGAAGTATCCGGAGAGACCCAGTACTTC.

V usage is TRBV6-1 and J usage is TRBJ1-1; no clear D gene. Per germline, CDR1 MNHNS and CDR2 SASEGT. The CDR3 has 14 residues. V was cut by 3 bases and J by 4 bases, with 12 bases left in between. CDR3 sequence: CASSENLGGTEAFF. The CDR3 bases are TGTGCCAGCAGTGAGAACTTGGGAGGCACTGAAGCTTTCTTT.